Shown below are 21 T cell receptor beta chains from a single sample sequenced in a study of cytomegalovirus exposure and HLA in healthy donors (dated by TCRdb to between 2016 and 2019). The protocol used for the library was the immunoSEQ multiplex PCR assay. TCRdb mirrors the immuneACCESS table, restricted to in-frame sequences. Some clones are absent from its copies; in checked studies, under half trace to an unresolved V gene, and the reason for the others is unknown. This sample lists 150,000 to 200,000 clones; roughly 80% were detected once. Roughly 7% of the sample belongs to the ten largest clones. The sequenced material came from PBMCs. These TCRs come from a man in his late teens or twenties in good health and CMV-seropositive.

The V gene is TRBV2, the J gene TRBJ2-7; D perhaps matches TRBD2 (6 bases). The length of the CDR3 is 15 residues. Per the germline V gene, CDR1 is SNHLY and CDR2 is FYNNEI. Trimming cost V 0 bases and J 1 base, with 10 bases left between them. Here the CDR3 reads CASSEARGKSYEQYF. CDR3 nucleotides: TGTGCCAGCAGTGAAGCCCGGGGGAAATCCTACGAGCAGTACTTC.

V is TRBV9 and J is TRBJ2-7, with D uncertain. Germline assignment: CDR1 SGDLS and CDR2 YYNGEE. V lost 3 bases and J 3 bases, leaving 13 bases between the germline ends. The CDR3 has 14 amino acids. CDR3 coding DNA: TGTGCCAGCAGCGCCGACACGTCGTACTACGAGCAGTACTTC. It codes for CASSADTSYYEQYF.

CDR3 residues: CASSLQFNNQPQHF. DNA of the CDR3: TGTGCCAGCAGTCTCCAGTTCAACAATCAGCCCCAGCATTTT. V usage is TRBV28 and J usage is TRBJ1-5, with no clear D. V was trimmed by 5 bases and J by 3 bases, leaving 11 bases between them. The CDR3 length is 14 residues. Germline V gene sequence: CDR1 MDHEN, CDR2 SYDVKM.

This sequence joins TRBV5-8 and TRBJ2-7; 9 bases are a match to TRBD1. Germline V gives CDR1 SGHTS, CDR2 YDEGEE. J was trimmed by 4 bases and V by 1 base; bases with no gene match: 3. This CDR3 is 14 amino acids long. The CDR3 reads CASSLMGQGYEQYF. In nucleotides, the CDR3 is TGTGCCAGCAGCTTGATGGGACAGGGATACGAGCAGTACTTC.

CDR3 nucleotides: TGTGTTTCAGGCGGGTTCCCGGTGGGTCAGCCCCAGCATTTT. Translation: CVSGGFPVGQPQHF. This rearrangement joins TRBV4-2 to TRBJ1-5; D remains unclear. The germline V gene encodes CDR1 LGHNA and CDR2 YNFKEQ. The CDR3 covers 14 residues.

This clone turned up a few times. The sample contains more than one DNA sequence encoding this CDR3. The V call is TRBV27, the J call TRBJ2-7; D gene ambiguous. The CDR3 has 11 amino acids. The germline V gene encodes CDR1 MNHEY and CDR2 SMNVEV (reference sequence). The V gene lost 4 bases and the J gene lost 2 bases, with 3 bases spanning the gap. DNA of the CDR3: TGTGCCAGCAGTTCTACCTACGAGCAGTACTTC. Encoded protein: CASSSTYEQYF.

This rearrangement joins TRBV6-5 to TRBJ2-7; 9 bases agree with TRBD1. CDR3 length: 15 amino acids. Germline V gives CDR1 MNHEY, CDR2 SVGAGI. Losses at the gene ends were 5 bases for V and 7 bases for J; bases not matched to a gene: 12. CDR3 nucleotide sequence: TGTGCCAGCAGTCCTAACCCGGGACAGGGTGGGGAGCAGTACTTC. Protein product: CASSPNPGQGGEQYF.

The CDR3 region has the DNA TGTGCCAGCAGCCCCGTTATGAATGAGCAGTTCTTC. Its protein product is CASSPVMNEQFF. This chain uses TRBV7-2 with TRBJ2-1, with no clear D. CDR1 and CDR2 from the germline V gene are SGHTA and FQGNSA. V gave up 5 bases and J gave up 7 bases, with 9 bases separating them. The CDR3 spans 12 residues. The full variable domain, with the rest looked up from reference TRBV7-2 and TRBJ2-1, is GAGVSQSPSNKVTEKGKDVELRCDPISGHTALYWYRQSLGQGLEFLIYFQGNSAPDKSGLPSDRFSAERTGGSVSTLTIQRTQQEDSAVYLCASSPVMNEQFFGPGTRLTVL.

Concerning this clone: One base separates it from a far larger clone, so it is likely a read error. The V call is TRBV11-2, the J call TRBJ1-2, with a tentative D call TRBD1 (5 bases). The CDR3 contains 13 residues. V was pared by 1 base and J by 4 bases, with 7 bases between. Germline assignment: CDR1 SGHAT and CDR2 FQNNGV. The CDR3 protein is CASSLGTSYGYTF. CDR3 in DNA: TGTGCCAGCAGCTTAGGGACATCCTATGGCTACACCTTC.

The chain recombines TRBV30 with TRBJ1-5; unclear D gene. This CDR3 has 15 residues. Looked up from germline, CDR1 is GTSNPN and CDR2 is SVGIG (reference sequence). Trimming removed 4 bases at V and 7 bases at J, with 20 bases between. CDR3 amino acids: CAWTEGSTVRQPQHF. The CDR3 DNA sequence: TGTGCCTGGACTGAGGGATCAACGGTCAGGCAGCCCCAGCATTTT. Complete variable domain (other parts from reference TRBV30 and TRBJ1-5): SQTIHQWPATLVQPVGSPLSLECTVEGTSNPNLYWYRQAAGRGLQLLFYSVGIGQISSEVPQNLSASRPQDRQFILSSKKLLLSDSGFYLCAWTEGSTVRQPQHFGDGTRLSIL.

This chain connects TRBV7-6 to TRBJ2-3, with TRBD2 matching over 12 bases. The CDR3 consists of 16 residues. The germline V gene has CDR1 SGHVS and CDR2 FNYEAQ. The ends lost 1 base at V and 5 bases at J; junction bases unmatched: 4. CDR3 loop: CASSLGLAGVVDTQYF. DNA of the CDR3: TGTGCCAGCAGCTTAGGACTAGCGGGAGTAGTAGATACGCAGTATTTT.

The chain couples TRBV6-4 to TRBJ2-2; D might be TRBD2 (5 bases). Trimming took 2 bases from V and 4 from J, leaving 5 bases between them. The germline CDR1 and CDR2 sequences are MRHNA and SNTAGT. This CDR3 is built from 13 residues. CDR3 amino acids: CASSDGSTGELFF. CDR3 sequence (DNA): TGTGCCAGCAGTGACGGGAGCACCGGGGAGCTGTTTTTT.

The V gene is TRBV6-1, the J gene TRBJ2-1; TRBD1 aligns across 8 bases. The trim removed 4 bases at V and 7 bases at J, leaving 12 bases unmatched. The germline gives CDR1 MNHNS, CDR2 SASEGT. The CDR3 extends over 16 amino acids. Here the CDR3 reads CASSARAQQGENEQFF. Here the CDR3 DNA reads TGTGCCAGCAGTGCCAGAGCGCAACAGGGGGAGAATGAGCAGTTCTTC.

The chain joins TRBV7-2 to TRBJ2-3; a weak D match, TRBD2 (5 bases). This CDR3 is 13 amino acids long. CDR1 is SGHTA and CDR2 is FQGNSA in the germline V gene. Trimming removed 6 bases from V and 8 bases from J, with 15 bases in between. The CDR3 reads CASSSSPSGTQYF. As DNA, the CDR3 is TGTGCCAGCAGTTCTAGCCCATCGGGTACGCAGTATTTT.

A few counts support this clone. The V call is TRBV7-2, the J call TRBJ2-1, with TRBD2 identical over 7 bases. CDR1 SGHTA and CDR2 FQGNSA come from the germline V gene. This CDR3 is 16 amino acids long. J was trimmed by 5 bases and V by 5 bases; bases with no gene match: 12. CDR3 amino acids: CASSPRLAELNNEQFF. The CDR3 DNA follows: TGTGCCAGCAGCCCCCGCCTAGCGGAGCTCAACAATGAGCAGTTCTTC.

The CDR3 spells CASSALGRTSGRPNTGELFF. In DNA, the CDR3 is TGTGCCAGCAGCGCCCTGGGGAGGACTAGCGGGAGGCCGAACACCGGGGAGCTGTTTTTT. The V call is TRBV9, the J call TRBJ2-2; 14 nucleotides match TRBD2. CDR1 and CDR2 from the germline V gene are SGDLS and YYNGEE. The CDR3 is 20 amino acids. With V trimmed by 3 bases and J by 0 bases, 10 bases remained unmatched. The entire variable domain, with the rest obtained from reference TRBV9 and TRBJ2-2, is as follows: DSGVTQTPKHLITATGQRVTLRCSPRSGDLSVYWYQQSLDQGLQFLIQYYNGEERAKGNILERFSAQQFPDLHSELNLSSLELGDSALYFCASSALGRTSGRPNTGELFFGEGSRLTVL.

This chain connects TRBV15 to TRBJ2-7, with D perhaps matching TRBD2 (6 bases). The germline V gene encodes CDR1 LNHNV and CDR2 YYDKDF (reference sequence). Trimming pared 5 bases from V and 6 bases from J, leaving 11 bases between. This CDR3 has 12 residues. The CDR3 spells CATSGQGGEQYF. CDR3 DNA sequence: TGTGCCACCAGCGGCCAGGGAGGCGAGCAGTACTTC.

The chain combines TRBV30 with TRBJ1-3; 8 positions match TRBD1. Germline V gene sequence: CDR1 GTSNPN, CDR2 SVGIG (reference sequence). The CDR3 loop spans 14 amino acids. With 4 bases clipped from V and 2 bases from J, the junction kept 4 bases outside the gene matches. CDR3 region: CAWNPTGAGNTIYF. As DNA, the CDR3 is TGTGCCTGGAACCCGACAGGGGCTGGAAACACCATATATTTT.

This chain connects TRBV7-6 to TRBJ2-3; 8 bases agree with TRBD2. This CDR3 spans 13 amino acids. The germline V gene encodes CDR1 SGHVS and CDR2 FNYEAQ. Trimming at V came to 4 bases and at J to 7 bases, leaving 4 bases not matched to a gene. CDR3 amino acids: CASSSGLENTQYF. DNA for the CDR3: TGTGCCAGCAGCTCGGGACTAGAGAATACGCAGTATTTT.

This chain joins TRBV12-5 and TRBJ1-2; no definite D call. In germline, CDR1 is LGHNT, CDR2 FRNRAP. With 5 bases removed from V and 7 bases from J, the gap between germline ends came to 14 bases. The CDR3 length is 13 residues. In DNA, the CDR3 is TGTGCTAGTGGTCCTGGATTCGAGGGTGGCTACACCTTC. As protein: CASGPGFEGGYTF.

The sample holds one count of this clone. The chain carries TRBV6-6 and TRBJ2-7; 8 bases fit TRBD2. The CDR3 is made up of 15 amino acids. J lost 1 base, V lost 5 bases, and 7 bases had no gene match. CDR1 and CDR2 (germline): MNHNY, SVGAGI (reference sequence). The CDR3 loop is CASSPRAGGSYEQYF. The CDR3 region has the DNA TGTGCCAGCAGTCCCCGGGCGGGAGGATCCTACGAGCAGTACTTC.